This T cell receptor beta chain was captured by sequencing in a study of T cell responses to AZD1222 COVID-19 vaccine. The CDR3 has 12 amino acids. The ends were cut back, 4 bases at V and 3 bases at J, with 6 bases in the middle. Profiled with immunoSEQ multiplex PCR; TCRdb holds only in-frame clones, not every one. The sample yields about 130,000 clones, 80% to 95% seen once. The source material was peripheral blood, sampled 28 days after the second AZD1222 dose. The receptor comes from an adult who received the AZD1222 COVID-19 vaccine. This chain uses TRBV12-3 or TRBV12-4 with TRBJ1-2, with D possibly TRBD1 on 5 matching bases. The CDR3 protein is CASSWGDYGYTF. In DNA, the CDR3 is TGTGCCAGCAGTTGGGGGGACTATGGCTACACCTTC.